This section outlines one TCR beta chain sequence together with its context. The source of the sample is a study of blood T cells in healthy people across ages. Sample-barcoded 5' priming and a J-beta primer mix drove a second PCR of 7 to 11 cycles. From the 5' RACE reads, TCRdb called clonotypes with MiXCR, one entry per CDR3 protein. The sample holds about a million distinct CDR3 sequences, just over 50% seen once. Isolation yielded PBMCs, at least 7 million per sample, in every case. CDR3 length: 10 residues. Germline V gives CDR1 DFQATT, CDR2 SNEGSKA (reference sequence). V lost 8 bases and J 2 bases, leaving 6 bases between the germline ends.

The J gene is TRBJ2-5, the V gene TRBV20-1; D is ambiguous. This TCR was sampled from a woman in her sixties in good health. Sequenced input: blood. The CDR3: CSPRQETQYF. In DNA, the CDR3 is TGCAGTCCTCGGCAAGAGACCCAGTACTTC.